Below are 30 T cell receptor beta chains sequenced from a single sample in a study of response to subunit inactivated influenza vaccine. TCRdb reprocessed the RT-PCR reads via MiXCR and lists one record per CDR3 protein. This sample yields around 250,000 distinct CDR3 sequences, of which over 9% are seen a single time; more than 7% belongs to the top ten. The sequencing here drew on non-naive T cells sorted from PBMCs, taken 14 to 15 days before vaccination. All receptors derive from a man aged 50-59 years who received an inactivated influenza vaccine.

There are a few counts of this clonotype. CDR3 DNA sequence: TGTGCCAGCAGGCAGACAGGGTTGAACACCGGGGAGCTGTTTTTT. Translated, it gives CASRQTGLNTGELFF. The rearrangement joins TRBV6-1 to TRBJ2-2, with 7 bases aligning to TRBD1. Trimming removed 6 bases from V and 1 base from J; junction bases left unmatched: 5. The CDR3 runs to 15 residues. Germline V CDR1 and CDR2: MNHNS, SASEGT.

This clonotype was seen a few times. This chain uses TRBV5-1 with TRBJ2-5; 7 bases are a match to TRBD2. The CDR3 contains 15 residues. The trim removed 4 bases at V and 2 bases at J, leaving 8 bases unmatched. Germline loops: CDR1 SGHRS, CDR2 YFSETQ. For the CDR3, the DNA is TGCGCCAGCAGCACCATGTCTAGCGGACAAGAGACCCAGTACTTC. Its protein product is CASSTMSSGQETQYF.

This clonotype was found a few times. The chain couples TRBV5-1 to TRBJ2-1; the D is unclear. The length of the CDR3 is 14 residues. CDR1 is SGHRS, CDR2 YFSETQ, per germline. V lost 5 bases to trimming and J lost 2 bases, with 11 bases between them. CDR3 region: CASRVPGAYNEQFF. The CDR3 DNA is TGCGCCAGCAGGGTACCCGGAGCCTACAATGAGCAGTTCTTC.

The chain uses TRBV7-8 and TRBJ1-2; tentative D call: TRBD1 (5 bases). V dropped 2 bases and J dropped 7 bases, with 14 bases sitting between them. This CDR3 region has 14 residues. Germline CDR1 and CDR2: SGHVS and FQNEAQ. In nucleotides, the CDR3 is TGTGCCAGCAGCTTATCGGGGCTTGAAGGTGGCTACACCTTC. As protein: CASSLSGLEGGYTF.

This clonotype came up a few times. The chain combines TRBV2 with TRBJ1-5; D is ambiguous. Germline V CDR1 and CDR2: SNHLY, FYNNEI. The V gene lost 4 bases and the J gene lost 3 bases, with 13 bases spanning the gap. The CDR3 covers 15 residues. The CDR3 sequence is CASSVGNTLNQPQHF. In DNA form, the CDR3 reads TGTGCCAGCAGTGTCGGAAACACCCTCAATCAGCCCCAGCATTTT.

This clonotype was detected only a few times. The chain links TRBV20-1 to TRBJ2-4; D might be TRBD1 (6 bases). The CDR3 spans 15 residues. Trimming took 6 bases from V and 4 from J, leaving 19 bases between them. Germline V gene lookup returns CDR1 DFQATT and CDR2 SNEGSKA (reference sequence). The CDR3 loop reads CSAKETGDLKNIQYF. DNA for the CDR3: TGCAGTGCCAAAGAGACAGGAGACCTGAAAAACATTCAGTACTTC.

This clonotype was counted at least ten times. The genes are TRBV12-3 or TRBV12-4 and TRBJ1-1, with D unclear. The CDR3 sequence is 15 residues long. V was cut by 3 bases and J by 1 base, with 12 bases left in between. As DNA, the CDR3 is TGTGCCAGCAGTTTCCCGACGAATAAGAACACTGAAGCTTTCTTT. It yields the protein CASSFPTNKNTEAFF.

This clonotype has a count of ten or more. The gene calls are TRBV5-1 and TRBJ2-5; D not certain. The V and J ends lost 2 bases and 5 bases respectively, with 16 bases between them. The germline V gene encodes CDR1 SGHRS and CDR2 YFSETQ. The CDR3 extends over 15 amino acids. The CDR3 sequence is CASSLGRSGWETQYF. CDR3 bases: TGCGCCAGCAGCTTAGGTCGATCGGGCTGGGAGACCCAGTACTTC.

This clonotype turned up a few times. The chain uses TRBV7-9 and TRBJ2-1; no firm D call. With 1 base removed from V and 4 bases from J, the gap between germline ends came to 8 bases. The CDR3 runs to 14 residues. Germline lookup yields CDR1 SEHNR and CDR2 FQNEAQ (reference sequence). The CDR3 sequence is CASSLEALYNEQFF. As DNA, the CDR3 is TGTGCCAGCAGCTTAGAGGCCTTATACAATGAGCAGTTCTTC.

The CDR3 DNA follows: TGCAGCGCAGGGCAAGAGGCTGGCTACACCTTC. Encoded protein: CSAGQEAGYTF. The genes are TRBV29-1 and TRBJ1-2; possible D gene TRBD1, 5 bases. CDR1 and CDR2 (germline): SQVTM, ANQGSEA. This CDR3 comprises 11 residues. V was cut by 7 bases and J by 7 bases, with 13 bases left in between.

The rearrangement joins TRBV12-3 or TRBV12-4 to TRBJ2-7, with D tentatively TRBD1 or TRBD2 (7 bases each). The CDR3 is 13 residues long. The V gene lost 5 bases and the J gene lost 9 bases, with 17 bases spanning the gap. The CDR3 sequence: CASSDRQGGWQYF. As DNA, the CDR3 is TGTGCCAGCAGTGATAGACAGGGAGGGTGGCAGTACTTC.

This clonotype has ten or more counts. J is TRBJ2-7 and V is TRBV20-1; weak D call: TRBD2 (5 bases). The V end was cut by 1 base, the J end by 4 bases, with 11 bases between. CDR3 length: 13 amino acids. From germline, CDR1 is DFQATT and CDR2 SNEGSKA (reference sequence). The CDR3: CSARGTHLYEQYF. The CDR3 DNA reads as TGCAGTGCTAGAGGGACTCACCTTTACGAGCAGTACTTC.

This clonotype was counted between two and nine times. Here the CDR3 reads CASSRQVTSTDTQYF. The CDR3 DNA follows: TGTGCCAGCAGCCGACAGGTCACTTCCACAGATACGCAGTATTTT. This chain links TRBV13 with TRBJ2-3, with TRBD1 as a possible D gene (6 bases). Germline V gene data show CDR1 as PRHDT and CDR2 as FYEKMQ (reference sequence). V lost 5 bases and J lost 2, with 14 bases in between. This CDR3 region has 15 residues.

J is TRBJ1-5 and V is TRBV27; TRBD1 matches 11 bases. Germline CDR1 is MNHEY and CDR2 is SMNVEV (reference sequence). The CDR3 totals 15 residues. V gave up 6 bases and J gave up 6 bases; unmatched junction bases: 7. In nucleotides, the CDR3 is TGTGCCAGCAGCCCCTCGGACAGGGGGCGTCAGCCCCAGCATTTT. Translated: CASSPSDRGRQPQHF.

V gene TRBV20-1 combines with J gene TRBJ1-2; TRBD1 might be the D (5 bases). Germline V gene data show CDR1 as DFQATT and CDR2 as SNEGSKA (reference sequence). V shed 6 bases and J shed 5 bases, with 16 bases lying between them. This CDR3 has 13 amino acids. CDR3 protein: CSASLGDGYGYTF. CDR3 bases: TGCAGTGCAAGTCTGGGGGACGGGTATGGCTACACCTTC.

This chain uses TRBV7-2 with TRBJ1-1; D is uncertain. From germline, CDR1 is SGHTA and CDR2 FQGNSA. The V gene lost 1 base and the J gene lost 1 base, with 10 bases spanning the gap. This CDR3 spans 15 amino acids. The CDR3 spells CASSLVMAKNTEAFF. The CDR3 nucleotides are TGTGCCAGCAGCTTAGTAATGGCGAAGAACACTGAAGCTTTCTTT.

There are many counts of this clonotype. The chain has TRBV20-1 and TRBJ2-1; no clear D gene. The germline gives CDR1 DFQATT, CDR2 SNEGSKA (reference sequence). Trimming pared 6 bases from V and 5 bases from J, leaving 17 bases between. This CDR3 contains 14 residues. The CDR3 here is CSAQPGFYNNEQFF. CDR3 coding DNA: TGCAGTGCCCAGCCAGGCTTCTATAACAATGAGCAGTTCTTC.

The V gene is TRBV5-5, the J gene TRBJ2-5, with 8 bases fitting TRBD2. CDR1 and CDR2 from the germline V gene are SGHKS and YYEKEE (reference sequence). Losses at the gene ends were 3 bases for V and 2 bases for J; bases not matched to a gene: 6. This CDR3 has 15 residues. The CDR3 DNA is TGTGCCAGCAGCTCGGGAGTAGCGGGACAAGAGACCCAGTACTTC. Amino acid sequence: CASSSGVAGQETQYF.

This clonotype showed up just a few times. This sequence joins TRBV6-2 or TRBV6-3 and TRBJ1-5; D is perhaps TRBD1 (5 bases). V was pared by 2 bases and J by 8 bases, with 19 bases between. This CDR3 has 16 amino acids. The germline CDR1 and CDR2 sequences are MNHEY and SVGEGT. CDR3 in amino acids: CASSYGGTGKSKPQHF. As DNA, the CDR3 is TGTGCCAGCAGTTACGGTGGGACGGGAAAATCGAAGCCCCAGCATTTT.

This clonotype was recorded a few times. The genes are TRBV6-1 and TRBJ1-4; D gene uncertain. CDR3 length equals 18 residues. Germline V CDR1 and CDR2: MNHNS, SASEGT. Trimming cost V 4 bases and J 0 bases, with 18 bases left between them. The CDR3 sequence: CASSGRRYQVATNEKLFF. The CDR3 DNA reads TGTGCCAGCAGTGGGCGACGGTACCAAGTGGCAACTAATGAAAAACTGTTTTTT.

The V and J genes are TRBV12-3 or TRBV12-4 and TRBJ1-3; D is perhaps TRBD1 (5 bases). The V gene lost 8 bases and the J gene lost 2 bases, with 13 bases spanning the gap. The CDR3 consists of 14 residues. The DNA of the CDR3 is TGTGCCAGCCGACAGCAAAATACTGGAAACACCATATATTTT. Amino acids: CASRQQNTGNTIYF.

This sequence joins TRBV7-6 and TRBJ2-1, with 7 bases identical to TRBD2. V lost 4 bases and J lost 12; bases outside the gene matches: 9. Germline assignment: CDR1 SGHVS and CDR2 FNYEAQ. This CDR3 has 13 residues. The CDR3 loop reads CASSSRPGGRQFF. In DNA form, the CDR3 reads TGTGCCAGCAGCTCGCGTCCGGGAGGCAGGCAGTTCTTC. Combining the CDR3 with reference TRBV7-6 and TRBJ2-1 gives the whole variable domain GAGVSQSPRYKVTKRGQDVALRCDPISGHVSLYWYRQALGQGPEFLTYFNYEAQQDKSGLPNDRFSAERPEGSISTLTIQRTEQRDSAMYRCASSSRPGGRQFFGPGTRLTVL.

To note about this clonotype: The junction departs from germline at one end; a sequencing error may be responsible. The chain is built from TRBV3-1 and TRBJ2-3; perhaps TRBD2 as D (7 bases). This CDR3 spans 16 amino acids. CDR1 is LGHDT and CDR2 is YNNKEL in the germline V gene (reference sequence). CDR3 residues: CASSLIGGGLYDKQYF. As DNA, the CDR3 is TGTGCCAGCAGTCTTATAGGGGGGGGGCTATACGATAAGCAGTATTTT.

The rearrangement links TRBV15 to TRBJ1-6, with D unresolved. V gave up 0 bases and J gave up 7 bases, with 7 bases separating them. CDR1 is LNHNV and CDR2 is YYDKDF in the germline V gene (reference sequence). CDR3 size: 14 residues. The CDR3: CATSRDFRNSPLHF. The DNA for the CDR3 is TGTGCCACCAGCAGAGATTTCAGGAATTCACCCCTCCACTTT.

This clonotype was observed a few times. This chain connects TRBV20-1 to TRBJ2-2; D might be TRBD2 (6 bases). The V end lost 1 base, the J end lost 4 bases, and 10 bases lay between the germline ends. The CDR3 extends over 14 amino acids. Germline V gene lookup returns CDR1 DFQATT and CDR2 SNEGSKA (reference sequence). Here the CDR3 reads CSARAGGSTGELFF. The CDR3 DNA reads TGCAGTGCTAGAGCTGGGGGGAGCACCGGGGAGCTGTTTTTT.

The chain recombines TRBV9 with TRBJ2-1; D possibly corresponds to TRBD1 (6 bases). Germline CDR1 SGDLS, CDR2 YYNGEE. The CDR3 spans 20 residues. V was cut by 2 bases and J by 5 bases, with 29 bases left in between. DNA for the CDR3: TGTGCCAGCAGCGTTCATATCCGGGCCCGAACAGGGTCAACTAACAATGAGCAGTTCTTC. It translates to CASSVHIRARTGSTNNEQFF.

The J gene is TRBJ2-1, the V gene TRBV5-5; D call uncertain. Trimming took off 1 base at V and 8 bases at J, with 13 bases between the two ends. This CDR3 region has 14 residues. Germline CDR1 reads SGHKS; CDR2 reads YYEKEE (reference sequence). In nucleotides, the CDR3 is TGTGCCAGCAGCTTGCAGATGACTGCCCATGAGCAGTTCTTC. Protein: CASSLQMTAHEQFF.

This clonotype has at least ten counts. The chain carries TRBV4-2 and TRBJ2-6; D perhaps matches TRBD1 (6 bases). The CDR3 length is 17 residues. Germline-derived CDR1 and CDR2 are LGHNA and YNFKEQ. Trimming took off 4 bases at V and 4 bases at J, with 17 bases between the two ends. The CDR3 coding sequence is TGTGCCAGCAGCCTCCGGGGTGGGACATCGGGGGCCAACGTCCTGACTTTC. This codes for CASSLRGGTSGANVLTF.

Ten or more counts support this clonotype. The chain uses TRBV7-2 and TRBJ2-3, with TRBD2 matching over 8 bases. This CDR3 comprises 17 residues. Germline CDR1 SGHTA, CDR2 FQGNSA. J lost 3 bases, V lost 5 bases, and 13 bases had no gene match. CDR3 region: CASSPSALAGRTDTQYF. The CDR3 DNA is TGTGCCAGCAGCCCTAGCGCATTAGCGGGGAGAACAGATACGCAGTATTTT.

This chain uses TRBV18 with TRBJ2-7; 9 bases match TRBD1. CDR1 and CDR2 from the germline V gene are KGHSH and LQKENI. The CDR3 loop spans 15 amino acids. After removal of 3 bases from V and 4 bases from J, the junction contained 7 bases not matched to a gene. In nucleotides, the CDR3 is TGTGCCAGCTCACCTCAACCGGGACAGGGATACGAGCAGTACTTC. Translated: CASSPQPGQGYEQYF.